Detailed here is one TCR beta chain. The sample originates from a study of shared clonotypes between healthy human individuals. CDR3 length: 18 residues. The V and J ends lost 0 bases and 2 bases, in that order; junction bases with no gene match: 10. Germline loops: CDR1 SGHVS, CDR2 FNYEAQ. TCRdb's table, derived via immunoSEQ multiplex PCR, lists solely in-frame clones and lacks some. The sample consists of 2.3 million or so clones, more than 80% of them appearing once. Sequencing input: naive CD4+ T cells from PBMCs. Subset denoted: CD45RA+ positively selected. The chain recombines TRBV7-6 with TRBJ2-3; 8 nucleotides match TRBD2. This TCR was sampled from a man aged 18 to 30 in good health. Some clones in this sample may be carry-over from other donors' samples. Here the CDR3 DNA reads TGTGCCAGCAGCTTAGCGCTAAGTAGCGGGACGTCCACAGATACGCAGTATTTT. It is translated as CASSLALSSGTSTDTQYF.